This T cell receptor beta chain derives from a study of blood T cells in healthy people across ages. Trimming took 8 bases from V and 5 from J; bases not matched to a gene: 11. The CDR3 is made up of 14 amino acids. The germline gives CDR1 MGHDK, CDR2 SYGVNS. In this sample, this clonotype turned up a few times. PCR was performed a second time for 7 to 11 cycles using a sample-barcoded 5' primer and a J-beta primer mix. TCRdb independently ran MiXCR on the 5' RACE reads; one entry per CDR3 protein. The data contain about 800,000 distinct CDR3 sequences, 20% to 25% of them singletons. The same data also contributed to another study, on T cells of mothers and their children.

The V gene is TRBV25-1, the J gene TRBJ1-1; 7 bases agree with TRBD1. The sample taken for sequencing was blood. This TCR was recovered from a boy between 10 and 17 years old in good health. The CDR3, as DNA: TGTGCCAGCGGGGATGACAGGGAATCGACTGAAGCTTTCTTT. This translates into CASGDDRESTEAFF. Full variable domain (missing parts from reference TRBV25-1 and TRBJ1-1): EADIYQTPRYLVIGTGKKITLECSQTMGHDKMYWYQQDPGMELHLIHYSYGVNSTEKGDLSSESTVSRIRTEHFPLTLESARPSHTSQYLCASGDDRESTEAFFGQGTRLTVV.